Listed below are T cell receptor beta chains from one sample, sequenced in a study of OX40 agonist ivuxolimab in advanced cancers. The data were produced by immunoSEQ multiplex PCR, yet TCRdb's version contains in-frame clones alone and is incomplete. Of fewer than 90,000 clones in the sample, over 75% were seen once. The material sequenced was CD4+ or CD8+ T cells sorted from blood, taken in a trial of the OX40 agonist ivuxolimab. These receptors all come from an adult with an advanced solid tumor such as melanoma, head and neck, liver or kidney cancer. Both conserved end residues are part of each CDR3.

CDR3 protein: CASSLLAGGNTGELFF; J gene: TRBJ2-2; V gene: TRBV5-1
CDR3 protein: CSVKTSGRDSNTGELFF; J gene: TRBJ2-2; V gene: TRBV29-1
CDR3 protein: CASSPRVSNQPQHF; J gene: TRBJ1-5; V gene: TRBV7-8
CDR3 protein: CASSPWGLAGGPPKQFF; J gene: TRBJ2-1; V gene: TRBV7-2
CDR3 protein: CASSQTSGGAWADTQYF; J gene: TRBJ2-3; V gene: TRBV4-2
CDR3 protein: CASSLEGLGHQHF; J gene: TRBJ1-5; V gene: TRBV5-5
CDR3 protein: CASSLELLVQETQYF; J gene: TRBJ2-5; V gene: TRBV7-2
CDR3 protein: CASSPGTGGYEQFF; J gene: TRBJ2-1; V gene: TRBV6-5
CDR3 protein: CASSPTSGRVGETQYF; J gene: TRBJ2-5; V gene: TRBV18
CDR3 protein: CASSVFGGGGAEQYF; J gene: TRBJ2-7; V gene: TRBV9
CDR3 protein: CASKRGGYNQPQHF; J gene: TRBJ1-5; V gene: TRBV6-1
CDR3 protein: CASSSSPGPGNTIYF; J gene: TRBJ1-3; V gene: TRBV5-4
CDR3 protein: CASSFLSGGETQYF; J gene: TRBJ2-5; V gene: TRBV7-2
CDR3 protein: CAWSKYDRRQYF; J gene: TRBJ2-7; V gene: TRBV30
CDR3 protein: CASSPESNYGYTF; J gene: TRBJ1-2; V gene: TRBV7-9
CDR3 protein: CASSLDWGLVTEAFF; J gene: TRBJ1-1; V gene: TRBV7-6
CDR3 protein: CASSLGDSPLHF; J gene: TRBJ1-6; V gene: TRBV19
CDR3 protein: CAGSTGGASPLHF; J gene: TRBJ1-6; V gene: TRBV2
CDR3 protein: CASSIGTDTQYF; J gene: TRBJ2-3; V gene: TRBV19
CDR3 protein: CATSRVLPPSYNEQFF; J gene: TRBJ2-1; V gene: TRBV15
CDR3 protein: CASSLRPGGRTEAFF; J gene: TRBJ1-1; V gene: TRBV19
CDR3 protein: CASSEMNTEAFF; J gene: TRBJ1-1; V gene: TRBV2
CDR3 protein: CASSYGQGSYEQYF; J gene: TRBJ2-7; V gene: TRBV6-5
CDR3 protein: CASSLEGGDYNEQFF; J gene: TRBJ2-1; V gene: TRBV5-6
CDR3 protein: CASSSQQGLAKNIQYF; J gene: TRBJ2-4; V gene: TRBV11-1
CDR3 protein: CASSRGASGAYEQYF; J gene: TRBJ2-7; V gene: TRBV19
CDR3 protein: CSGDLQGQATQYF; J gene: TRBJ2-5; V gene: TRBV29-1